What follows are 5 T cell receptor beta chains derived from one specimen sequenced in a study of regulatory T cells in long-lasting Graves disease. The time point was: persistent/refractory GD, antithyroid drugs over 5 years with positive TRAb. PBMCs were the source of the RNA used for TCR sequencing. Arm-PCR of CDR3 regions with iRepertoire HTBI primers generated TCR beta libraries. Each CDR3 protein gets one entry after TCRdb re-called the multiplex PCR reads with MiXCR. Of roughly 300,000 distinct CDR3 sequences listed, under 25% are singletons. Sequences were derived from peripheral blood mononuclear cells (PBMCs), sampled when the disease was refractory, from a patient treated with antithyroid drugs. These receptor sequences come from a female donor with Graves disease.

This clonotype was detected only a few times. The chain recombines TRBV20-1 with TRBJ2-5, with a tentative D call TRBD1 (5 bases). The germline V gene encodes CDR1 DFQATT and CDR2 SNEGSKA (reference sequence). The ends were cut back, 0 bases at V and 2 bases at J, with 13 bases in the middle. CDR3 length equals 15 residues. CDR3 coding DNA: TGCAGTGCTAGAGACTACAGACAGTTACAAGAGACCCAGTACTTC. Translating gives CSARDYRQLQETQYF.

This clonotype was found many times. The CDR3 loop reads CASRGGTGGYGYTF. The CDR3 DNA follows: TGTGCCAGCAGGGGGGGGACAGGGGGCTATGGCTACACCTTC. This chain uses TRBV28 with TRBJ1-2; 11 positions agree with TRBD1. The CDR3 has 14 amino acids. From germline, CDR1 is MDHEN and CDR2 SYDVKM. Trimming removed 6 bases from V and 4 bases from J; junction bases left unmatched: 4.

The DNA of the CDR3 is TGTGCCAGCAGCTTGGCCCCCGGGGTGGGGCTCGAGCAGTACTTC. Its protein is CASSLAPGVGLEQYF. The chain joins TRBV5-5 to TRBJ2-7; either TRBD1 or TRBD2 may supply D (5 bases each). V lost 0 bases to trimming and J lost 6 bases, with 16 bases between them. The CDR3 is 15 residues long. Per germline, CDR1 SGHKS and CDR2 YYEKEE (reference sequence).

This clonotype was seen a few times. For the CDR3, the DNA is TGCAGTGCTAGTCCTAGCGGGAACACCGGGGAGCTGTTTTTT. Translated, it gives CSASPSGNTGELFF. The chain employs TRBV20-1 and TRBJ2-2; 7 bases align to TRBD2. The germline V gene encodes CDR1 DFQATT and CDR2 SNEGSKA (reference sequence). The length of the CDR3 is 14 residues. V dropped 3 bases and J dropped 1; count of bases not matched to a gene: 2.

This chain links TRBV7-3 with TRBJ2-4, with D perhaps TRBD1 (6 bases). V was clipped by 2 bases and J by 6 bases, with 14 bases between them. Germline CDR1 reads SGHTA; CDR2 reads FQGTGA. CDR3 length equals 15 residues. The CDR3 DNA follows: TGTGCCAGCAGCTTAGAAGGGGGATGGGGAAACATTCAGTACTTC. Translated: CASSLEGGWGNIQYF.